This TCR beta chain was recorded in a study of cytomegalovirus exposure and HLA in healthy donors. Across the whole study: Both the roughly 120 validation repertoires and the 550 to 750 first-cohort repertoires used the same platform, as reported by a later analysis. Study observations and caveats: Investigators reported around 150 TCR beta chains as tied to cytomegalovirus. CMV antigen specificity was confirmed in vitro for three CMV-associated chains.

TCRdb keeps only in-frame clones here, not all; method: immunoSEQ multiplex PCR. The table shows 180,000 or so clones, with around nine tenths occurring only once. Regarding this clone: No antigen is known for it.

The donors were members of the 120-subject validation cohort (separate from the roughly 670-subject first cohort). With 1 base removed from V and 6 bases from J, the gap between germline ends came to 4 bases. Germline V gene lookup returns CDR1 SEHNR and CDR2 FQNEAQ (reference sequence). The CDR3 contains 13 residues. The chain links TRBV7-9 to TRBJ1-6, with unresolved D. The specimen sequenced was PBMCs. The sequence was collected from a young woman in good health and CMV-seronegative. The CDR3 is CASSLGSNSPLHF. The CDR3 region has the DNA TGTGCCAGCAGCTTAGGCAGTAATTCACCCCTCCACTTT.